This TCR beta chain was found in a study of T cell changes during pregnancy in multiple sclerosis. Germline assignment: CDR1 ENHRY and CDR2 SYGVKD. V was trimmed by 5 bases and J by 3 bases, leaving 5 bases between them. This CDR3 contains 11 residues. Produced via immunoSEQ multiplex PCR; TCRdb's table is partial and in-frame only. The sample lists 55,000 to 65,000 clones, almost 95% seen once, with 0.85% to 1% in the top ten. The sample consisted of peripheral blood, taken in the first trimester of pregnancy. This TCR derives from a female donor with multiple sclerosis, enrolled in a pregnancy study. The chain carries TRBV10-3 and TRBJ2-7; D is perhaps TRBD2 (5 bases). The CDR3 protein is CAISRDYEQYF. For the CDR3, the DNA is TGTGCCATCAGTCGGGACTACGAGCAGTACTTC.